One sample yielded the 7 T cell receptor beta chains listed below, sequenced in a study of regulatory T cells in long-lasting Graves disease. Time point specified: newly diagnosed GD, antithyroid drugs for less than 3 months. Preparation of the TCR library used RNA extracted from PBMCs. Construction of the TCR beta libraries employed iRepertoire HTBI primers in conjunction with Arm-PCR of CDR3 regions. TCRdb itself ran the multiplex PCR reads through MiXCR, one entry per CDR3 protein. The sample has roughly 400,000 distinct CDR3 sequences; approximately 16% are singletons. These data were likewise used in another study, on T cells in Graves' hyperthyroidism and ophthalmopathy.

The sample consisted of peripheral blood mononuclear cells (PBMCs), taken at new diagnosis, from a patient treated with antithyroid drugs. These receptors were collected from a woman aged 40 to 50 with Graves disease.

This clonotype was seen more than once but under ten times. The chain uses TRBV4-3 and TRBJ2-7; 8 bases match TRBD1. Germline trimming cut 1 base from V and 4 bases from J; bases unmatched to any gene: 3. Germline loops: CDR1 LGHNA, CDR2 YSLEER. The CDR3 length is 14 residues. CDR3 nucleotide sequence: TGCGCCAGCAGCCAAGGCCGACAGGGGTACGAGCAGTACTTC. Protein: CASSQGRQGYEQYF.

Only a few counts were recorded for this clonotype. The chain uses TRBV28 and TRBJ2-5, with D possibly TRBD1 on 5 matching bases. The CDR3 totals 13 residues. V dropped 2 bases and J dropped 5 bases, with 9 bases sitting between them. Germline CDR1 is MDHEN and CDR2 is SYDVKM. CDR3 sequence (DNA): TGTGCCAGCAGTTTAAGGGGATGGGAGACCCAGTACTTC. Its protein is CASSLRGWETQYF. Full variable domain (outside the CDR3, taken from reference TRBV28 and TRBJ2-5): DVKVTQSSRYLVKRTGEKVFLECVQDMDHENMFWYRQDPGLGLRLIYFSYDVKMKEKGDIPEGYSVSREKKERFSLILESASTNQTSMYLCASSLRGWETQYFGPGTRLLVL.

This clonotype has just a few counts. The V gene is TRBV5-1, the J gene TRBJ2-1; maybe TRBD2 (6 bases). The V end was cut by 5 bases, the J end by 4 bases, with 16 bases between. This CDR3 has 15 amino acids. CDR1 SGHRS and CDR2 YFSETQ come from the germline V gene. This CDR3 is CASRPASEIYNEQFF. DNA for the CDR3: TGCGCCAGCAGACCCGCTAGCGAAATATACAATGAGCAGTTCTTC. Based on the CDR3 plus reference TRBV5-1 and TRBJ2-1, the full variable domain is KAGVTQTPRYLIKTRGQQVTLSCSPISGHRSVSWYQQTPGQGLQFLFEYFSETQRNKGNFPGRFSGRQFSNSRSEMNVSTLELGDSALYLCASRPASEIYNEQFFGPGTRLTVL.

This clonotype was counted many times. The chain uses TRBV12-3 or TRBV12-4 and TRBJ2-3; 7 positions match TRBD2. Matching the DNA end better, TRBJ2-1 makes the J call doubtful. The CDR3 contains 15 residues. CDR3: CASSLSGGRVNEQFF. CDR3 coding DNA: TGTGCCAGCAGCCTATCGGGCGGGAGAGTGAATGAGCAGTTCTTC.

This clonotype has only a few counts. V usage is TRBV11-2 and J usage is TRBJ2-4, with TRBD1 matching 7 bases. With 5 bases clipped from V and 1 base from J, the junction kept 8 bases outside the gene matches. The V gene's germline CDR1 is SGHAT and CDR2 FQNNGV. The CDR3 is 16 amino acids. The CDR3, as DNA: TGTGCCAGCAGCAGATCGGGACAGTCCGCCAAAAACATTCAGTACTTC. Its translation: CASSRSGQSAKNIQYF.

This clonotype appeared a single time. The CDR3 DNA sequence: TGCAGCGCTTGGGACAGGGAAGGGGAACAGCCCCAGCATTTT. Translation gives CSAWDREGEQPQHF. This chain connects TRBV20-1 to TRBJ1-5; 9 bases agree with TRBD1. CDR3 size: 14 residues. Germline V gene lookup returns CDR1 DFQATT and CDR2 SNEGSKA (reference sequence).

A few counts support this clonotype. In DNA, the CDR3 is TGTGCCAGCAGTTCCCCGACAGGGGGCTCTGGAAACACCATATATTTT. Protein sequence: CASSSPTGGSGNTIYF. V usage is TRBV28 and J usage is TRBJ1-3; 9 bases line up with TRBD1. The length of the CDR3 is 16 residues. J was trimmed by 0 bases and V by 4 bases; bases with no gene match: 4. Per germline, CDR1 MDHEN and CDR2 SYDVKM.